This T cell receptor (beta chain) was profiled in a study of persistence of HIV-infected CD4 T cells. The libraries were made with immunoSEQ version 4 in survey mode. The protocol was immunoSEQ multiplex PCR, while the TCRdb copy is restricted to in-frame clones and leaves out a portion. The table has roughly 9,200 clones, 82% seen once. Remarks on this clone: Its target is unknown.

Overlapping HIV-1 Gag 15-mer peptides at approximately 0.91 ug per peptide per mL were used. Responding CD4+ T cells were sorted by upregulation of both CD40 ligand and CD69. This sample comprised CD4+ T cells sorted from PBMCs after roughly 18-hour stimulation, obtained from a patient who received antiretroviral therapy. This receptor was obtained from an adult woman with HIV who was CMV-seropositive.

The CDR3 reads CASSYTGSGQETQYF. DNA for the CDR3: TGTGCCAGCAGCTACACAGGGAGTGGGCAAGAGACCCAGTACTTC. The chain uses TRBV5-4 and TRBJ2-5; the D gene is possibly TRBD1 (6 bases). Germline assignment: CDR1 SGHNT and CDR2 YYREEE (reference sequence). Trimming removed 3 bases from V and 2 bases from J, with 14 bases in between. The CDR3 loop spans 15 amino acids.